There are many counts of the clone carrying this T cell receptor beta chain. The antigen remains undetermined. V gave up 4 bases and J gave up 1 base, with 17 bases separating them. CDR3 size: 16 residues. Germline assignment: CDR1 LGHDT and CDR2 YNNKEL (reference sequence). This sample was included in a study of T cells after yellow fever vaccination. The study's findings and limits: A small share of clonotypes appeared in both CD4 and CD8 compartments. The booster saw the reappearance of most primary-vaccination clones (roughly 95% CD4, 88% CD8).

TCRdb re-called the 5' RACE reads through MiXCR, storing one row per CDR3 protein. This sample carries fewer than 150,000 distinct CDR3 sequences, approximately 7.7% of them seen once, and the ten largest clones take roughly 0.71%. The chain employs TRBV3-1 and TRBJ2-7, with D perhaps TRBD2 (5 bases). The source is a man aged 30 to 45 who received the YFV17D yellow fever vaccine. The source material was CD4+ T cells sorted from PBMCs, sampled 5 days after the yellow fever booster vaccination. CDR3 protein: CASSRRGGFESYEQYF. The CDR3 DNA reads TGTGCCAGCAGCCGCCGGGGTGGGTTCGAATCCTACGAGCAGTACTTC.